Given below is one T cell receptor beta chain in context. These data come from a study of blood T cell repertoires in COVID-19. Study context: Acute and convalescent COVID-19 samples came from the United States, Italy and Spain. Nucleic acid was either cDNA or gDNA, and it came from T cells, B-cell-depleted T cells, or PBMCs.

CDR3 length equals 14 residues. Germline V gene sequence: CDR1 ENHRY, CDR2 SYGVKD. Trimming shortened V by 11 bases and J by 8 bases, and 24 bases separated the two germline ends. Authors' methods: The assay estimated nucleated cells by amplifying reference gene primers. Produced via immunoSEQ multiplex PCR; TCRdb's table is partial and in-frame only. Clonal size and the V and J genes are those of that table, whereas D and trimming came from the DNA. The table includes around 120,000 clones, about 85% detected once. This chain connects TRBV10-3 to TRBJ2-5; tentative D call: TRBD2 (5 bases). The TCR originated in an older man with acute or convalescent COVID-19. The material sequenced was peripheral blood. In DNA form, the CDR3 reads TGTGCCGCGACCGCCCAGCGAGGGTCAAGTACCCAGTACTTC. It is translated as CAATAQRGSSTQYF.